This T cell receptor beta chain is from a study of OX40 agonist ivuxolimab in advanced cancers. Between the trimmed V and J ends, which lost 5 bases and 7 bases, there was a span of 9 bases. The CDR3 runs 11 residues. Germline V gene sequence: CDR1 SEHNR, CDR2 FQNEAQ (reference sequence). Generated by immunoSEQ multiplex PCR, the TCRdb table keeps only in-frame clones and is missing some. Of roughly 9,900 clones listed, around three quarters are singletons. This clonotype originated in an adult with an advanced solid tumor such as melanoma, head and neck, liver or kidney cancer. The rearrangement uses TRBV7-9 and TRBJ2-7; D gene unclear. Sequences were derived from CD4+ or CD8+ T cells sorted from blood, sampled in a trial of the OX40 agonist ivuxolimab. The CDR3 reads CASSPMGEQYF. Written as DNA, the CDR3 is TGTGCCAGCAGCCCCATGGGGGAGCAGTACTTC. Complete variable domain (other parts from reference TRBV7-9 and TRBJ2-7): DTGVSQNPRHKITKRGQNVTFRCDPISEHNRLYWYRQTLGQGPEFLTYFQNEAQLEKSRLLSDRFSAERPKGSFSTLEIQRTEQGDSAMYLCASSPMGEQYFGPGTRLTVT.